A selection of T cell receptor beta chains follows, all from one sample in a study of blood T cell repertoires in COVID-19. TCRdb's copy holds only in-frame clones and misses some; the assay was immunoSEQ multiplex PCR. The sample includes some 270,000 clones, around 89% of them seen just once. Specimen: peripheral blood. These receptors came from a man younger than 45 with acute or convalescent COVID-19. Each CDR3 is given with its conserved first and last residue. The D gene is left open where the match is weak. Clone size, where shown, is once, few, many, or a class for clones that have expanded.

v_gene,abundance,d_gene,j_gene,CDR3aa,CDR3nt
TRBV11-2,-,-,TRBJ1-2,CASSSIFEGYTF,TGTGCCAGCAGCTCCATATTTGAGGGCTACACCTTC
TRBV28,-,-,TRBJ2-7,CASSLQGEKQYF,TGTGCCAGCAGTTTACAGGGTGAAAAGCAGTACTTC
TRBV10-3,-,TRBD2,TRBJ2-3,CAISGLAGTDTQYF,TGTGCCATCAGCGGACTAGCGGGCACAGATACGCAGTATTTT
TRBV3-1/TRBV3-2,few,-,TRBJ2-7,CASSQRYQAQQYF,TGTGCCAGCAGCCAAAGGTATCAGGCCCAGCAGTACTTC
TRBV6-5,-,TRBD2,TRBJ2-3,CASRWGGRSTDTQYF,TGTGCCAGCCGCTGGGGGGGACGGTCCACAGATACGCAGTATTTT
TRBV6-2/TRBV6-3,-,-,TRBJ2-4,CASSHRVGENIQYF,TGTGCCAGCAGTCACAGGGTTGGGGAAAACATTCAGTACTTC
TRBV7-9,once,-,TRBJ1-5,CASSLPNQPQHF,TGTGCCAGCAGCTTACCGAATCAGCCCCAGCATTTT
TRBV5-1,-,TRBD1,TRBJ1-3,CASSFGTGESTIYF,TGCGCCAGCAGCTTCGGTACAGGGGAGAGCACCATATATTTT
TRBV13,-,-,TRBJ2-1,CASSSYTLAHVPNNEQFF,TGTGCCAGCAGCTCTTACACACTAGCCCATGTTCCAAACAATGAGCAGTTCTTC
TRBV27,-,TRBD2,TRBJ2-7,CASSLREAFEQYF,TGTGCCAGCAGTTTGCGGGAGGCGTTCGAGCAGTACTTC
TRBV3-1/TRBV3-2,-,TRBD2,TRBJ2-1,CASSSLGSGSYNEQFF,TGTGCCAGCAGCAGCCTGGGCAGCGGGAGTTACAATGAGCAGTTCTTC
TRBV11-2,-,-,TRBJ1-3,CASSPDSFSGNTIYF,TGTGCCAGCAGCCCCGACAGCTTCTCTGGAAACACCATATATTTT
TRBV30,-,TRBD1,TRBJ1-1,CAWEPPQGANAEAFF,TGTGCCTGGGAACCCCCTCAGGGGGCGAACGCTGAAGCTTTCTTT
TRBV10-1,-,-,TRBJ1-6,CASSESANSPLHF,TGCGCCAGCAGTGAGTCGGCAAATTCACCCCTCCACTTT
TRBV4-2,-,TRBD1,TRBJ1-2,CASSQPGQTFYGYTF,TGTGCCAGCAGCCAACCGGGACAGACTTTCTATGGCTACACCTTC
TRBV19,-,-,TRBJ1-2,CASSMNIRFGYTF,TGTGCCAGTAGTATGAATATCAGGTTTGGCTACACCTTC
TRBV29-1,-,-,TRBJ2-5,CSVDLTKTQYF,TGCAGCGTTGACCTAACGAAGACCCAGTACTTC
TRBV4-1,-,TRBD2,TRBJ2-7,CASSSLSGAYEQYF,TGCGCCAGCAGCTCCCTCAGCGGGGCCTACGAGCAGTACTTC
TRBV3-1/TRBV3-2,-,TRBD1,TRBJ2-7,CASSQDLGTDSYEQYF,TGTGCCAGCAGCCAAGACCTCGGGACAGACTCCTACGAGCAGTACTTC
TRBV6-2/TRBV6-3,-,-,TRBJ2-3,CASSYRDTTDTQYF,TGTGCCAGCAGTTACCGGGACACCACAGATACGCAGTATTTT
TRBV3-1/TRBV3-2,-,TRBD2,TRBJ2-7,CASSFAGGSEQYF,TGTGCCAGCAGTTTTGCGGGAGGGTCCGAGCAGTACTTC
TRBV6-1,-,TRBD2,TRBJ2-1,CASSGRRLLAGNNEQFF,TGTGCCAGCAGTGGACGGCGTTTACTAGCGGGGAACAATGAGCAGTTCTTC
TRBV6-5,-,-,TRBJ1-3,CASSYLHSGNTIYF,TGTGCCAGCAGTTACTTACATTCTGGAAACACCATATATTTT
TRBV5-4,-,-,TRBJ1-1,CASSLGGIPTEAFF,TGTGCCAGCAGCTTGGGAGGGATCCCCACTGAAGCTTTCTTT
TRBV3-1/TRBV3-2,-,TRBD2,TRBJ2-2,CASSQPGLAGGTGELFF,TGTGCCAGCAGCCAGCCGGGACTAGCGGGAGGCACCGGGGAGCTGTTTTTT
TRBV6-5,-,TRBD1,TRBJ1-2,CASSPTGDYGYTF,TGTGCCAGCAGTCCTACAGGGGACTATGGCTACACCTTC
TRBV12-3/TRBV12-4,-,-,TRBJ2-3,CASSITGTDTQYF,TGTGCCAGCAGTATTACTGGCACAGATACGCAGTATTTT